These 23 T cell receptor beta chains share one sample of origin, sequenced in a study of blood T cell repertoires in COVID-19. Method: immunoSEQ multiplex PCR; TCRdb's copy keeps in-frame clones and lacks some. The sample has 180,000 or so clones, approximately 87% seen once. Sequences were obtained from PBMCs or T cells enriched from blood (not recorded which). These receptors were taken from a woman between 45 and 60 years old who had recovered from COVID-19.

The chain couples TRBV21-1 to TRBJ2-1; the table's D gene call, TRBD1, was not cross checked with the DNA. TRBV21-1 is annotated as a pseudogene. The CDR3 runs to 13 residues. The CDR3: CALRDREYNEQFF. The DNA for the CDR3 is TGTGCCCTCCGGGACAGGGAGTATAATGAGCAGTTCTTC.

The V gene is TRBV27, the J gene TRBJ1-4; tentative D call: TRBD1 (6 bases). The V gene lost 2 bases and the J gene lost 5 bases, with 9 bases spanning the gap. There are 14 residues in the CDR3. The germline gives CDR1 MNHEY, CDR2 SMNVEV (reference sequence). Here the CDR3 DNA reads TGTGCCAGCAGTTTAGGACAGCTCAATGAAAAACTGTTTTTT. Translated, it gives CASSLGQLNEKLFF.

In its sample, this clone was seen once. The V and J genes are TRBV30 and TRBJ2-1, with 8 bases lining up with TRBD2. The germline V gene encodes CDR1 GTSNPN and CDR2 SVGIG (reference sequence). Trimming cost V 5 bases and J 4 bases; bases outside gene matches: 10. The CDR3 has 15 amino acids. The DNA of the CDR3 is TGTGCCTGGGCAGGAGGACTAGCAACTTACAATGAGCAGTTCTTC. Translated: CAWAGGLATYNEQFF.

In nucleotides, the CDR3 is TGTGCCAGCAGCCAACCCGAGGGAGCAAACAATGAGCAGTTCTTC. Amino acids: CASSQPEGANNEQFF. The gene calls are TRBV3-1 (or the pseudogene TRBV3-2) and TRBJ2-1; TRBD2 is a possible D gene (5 bases). The ends were cut back, 2 bases at V and 5 bases at J, with 13 bases in the middle. The length of the CDR3 is 15 residues. Germline V gene lookup returns CDR1 LGHDT and CDR2 YNNKEL (reference sequence).

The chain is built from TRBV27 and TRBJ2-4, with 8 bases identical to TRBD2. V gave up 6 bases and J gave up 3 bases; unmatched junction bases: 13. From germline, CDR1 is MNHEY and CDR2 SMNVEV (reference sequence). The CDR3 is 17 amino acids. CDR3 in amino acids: CASRGYGGAPHKNIQYF. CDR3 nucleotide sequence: TGTGCCAGCAGGGGCTACGGGGGGGCCCCGCACAAAAACATTCAGTACTTC.

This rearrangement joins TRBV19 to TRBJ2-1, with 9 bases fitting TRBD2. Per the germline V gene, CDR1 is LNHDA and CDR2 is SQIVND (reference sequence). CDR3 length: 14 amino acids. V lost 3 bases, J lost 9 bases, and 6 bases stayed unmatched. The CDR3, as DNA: TGTGCCAGTAGTATTATAGCGGGAGTTAGTGAGCAGTTCTTC. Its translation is CASSIIAGVSEQFF. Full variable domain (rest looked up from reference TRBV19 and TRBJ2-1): DGGITQSPKYLFRKEGQNVTLSCEQNLNHDAMYWYRQDPGQGLRLIYYSQIVNDFQKGDIAEGYSVSREKKESFPLTVTSAQKNPTAFYLCASSIIAGVSEQFFGPGTRLTVL.

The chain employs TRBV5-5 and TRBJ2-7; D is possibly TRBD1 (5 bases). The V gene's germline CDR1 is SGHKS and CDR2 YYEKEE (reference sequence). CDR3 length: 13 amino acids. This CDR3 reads CASSFYLQGPPLV. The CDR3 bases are TGTGCCAGCAGCTTTTATCTTCAGGGTCCACCTCTGGTC.

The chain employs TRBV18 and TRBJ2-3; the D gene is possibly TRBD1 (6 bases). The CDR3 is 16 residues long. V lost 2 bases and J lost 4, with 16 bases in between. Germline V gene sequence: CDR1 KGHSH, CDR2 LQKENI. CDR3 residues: CASSPEGVISPDTQYF. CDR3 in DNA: TGTGCCAGCTCACCAGAGGGGGTCATAAGCCCAGATACGCAGTATTTT.

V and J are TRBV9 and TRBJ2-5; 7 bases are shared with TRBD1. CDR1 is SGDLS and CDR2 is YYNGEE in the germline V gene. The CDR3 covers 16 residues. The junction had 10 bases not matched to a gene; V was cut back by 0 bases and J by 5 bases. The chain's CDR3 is CASSVGSYRGGETQYF. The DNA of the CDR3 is TGTGCCAGCAGCGTAGGGTCTTACAGGGGCGGGGAGACCCAGTACTTC. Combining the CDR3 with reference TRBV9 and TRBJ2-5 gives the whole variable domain DSGVTQTPKHLITATGQRVTLRCSPRSGDLSVYWYQQSLDQGLQFLIQYYNGEERAKGNILERFSAQQFPDLHSELNLSSLELGDSALYFCASSVGSYRGGETQYFGPGTRLLVL.

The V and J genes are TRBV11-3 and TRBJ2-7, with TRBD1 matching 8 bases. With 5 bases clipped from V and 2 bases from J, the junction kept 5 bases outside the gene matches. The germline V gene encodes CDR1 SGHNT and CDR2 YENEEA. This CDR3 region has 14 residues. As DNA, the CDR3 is TGTGCCAGCAGCATTGACAGGGGAACCTACGAGCAGTACGTC. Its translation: CASSIDRGTYEQYV.

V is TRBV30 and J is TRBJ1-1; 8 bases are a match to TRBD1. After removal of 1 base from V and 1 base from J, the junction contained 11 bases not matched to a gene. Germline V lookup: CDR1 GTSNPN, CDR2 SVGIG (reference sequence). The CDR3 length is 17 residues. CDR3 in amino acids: CAWSGLLTGTGNTEAFF. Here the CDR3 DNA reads TGTGCCTGGAGTGGGTTATTAACCGGGACAGGGAACACTGAAGCTTTCTTT.

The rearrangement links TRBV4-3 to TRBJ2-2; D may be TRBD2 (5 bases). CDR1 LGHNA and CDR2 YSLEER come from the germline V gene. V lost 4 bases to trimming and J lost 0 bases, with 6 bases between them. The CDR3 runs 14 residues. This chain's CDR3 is CASSPGTNTGELFF. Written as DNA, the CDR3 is TGCGCCAGCAGCCCCGGGACGAACACCGGGGAGCTGTTTTTT.

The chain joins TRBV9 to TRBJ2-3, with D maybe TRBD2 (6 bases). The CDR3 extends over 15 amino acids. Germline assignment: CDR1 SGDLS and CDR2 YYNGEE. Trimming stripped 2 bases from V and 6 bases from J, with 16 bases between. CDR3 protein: CASSVISGPFDTQYF. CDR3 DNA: TGTGCCAGCAGCGTCATTAGCGGACCGTTCGATACGCAGTATTTT.

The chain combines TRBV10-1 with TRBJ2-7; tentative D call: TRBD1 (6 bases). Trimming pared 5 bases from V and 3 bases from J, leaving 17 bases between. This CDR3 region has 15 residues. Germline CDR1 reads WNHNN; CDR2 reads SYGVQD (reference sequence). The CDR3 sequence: CASSNLPGHLYEQYV. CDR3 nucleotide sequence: TGCGCCAGCAGTAACCTTCCGGGACACCTCTACGAGCAGTACGTC.

DNA for the CDR3: TGCGCCAGCAGCTTTCGCGGGGATGGCACCGGGGAGCTGTTTTTT. It yields the protein CASSFRGDGTGELFF. J is TRBJ2-2 and V is TRBV5-1, with D perhaps matching TRBD2 (6 bases). The CDR3 is 15 residues long. The germline V and J ends were trimmed by 2 bases and 4 bases, with 12 bases remaining between them. Looked up from germline, CDR1 is SGHRS and CDR2 is YFSETQ.

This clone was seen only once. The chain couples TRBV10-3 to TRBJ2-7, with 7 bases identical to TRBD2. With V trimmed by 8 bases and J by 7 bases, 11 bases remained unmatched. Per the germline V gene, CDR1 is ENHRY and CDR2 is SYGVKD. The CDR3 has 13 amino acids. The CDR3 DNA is TGTGCCATCGGGGGGAGGGCAACCGAGGAGCAGTACGTC. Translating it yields CAIGGRATEEQYV.

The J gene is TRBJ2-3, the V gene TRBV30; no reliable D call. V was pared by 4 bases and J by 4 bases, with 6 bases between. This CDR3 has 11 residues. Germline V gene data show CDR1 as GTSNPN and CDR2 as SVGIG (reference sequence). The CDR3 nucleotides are TGTGCCTGGAATGTCGCAGATACGCAGTATTTT. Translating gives CAWNVADTQYF.

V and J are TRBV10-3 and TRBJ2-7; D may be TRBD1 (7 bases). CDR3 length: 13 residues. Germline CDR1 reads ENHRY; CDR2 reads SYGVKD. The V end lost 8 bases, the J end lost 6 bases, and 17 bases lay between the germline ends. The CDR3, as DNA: TGTGCCATCGGGGGGCCGACAGGGAGCGAGCAGTACGTC. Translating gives CAIGGPTGSEQYV.

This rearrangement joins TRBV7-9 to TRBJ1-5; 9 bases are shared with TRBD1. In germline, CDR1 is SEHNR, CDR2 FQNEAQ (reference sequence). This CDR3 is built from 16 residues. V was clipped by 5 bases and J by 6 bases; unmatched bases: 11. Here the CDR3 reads CASSGEQGAPGQPQHF. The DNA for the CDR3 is TGTGCCAGCAGCGGCGAACAGGGGGCGCCCGGTCAGCCCCAGCATTTT.

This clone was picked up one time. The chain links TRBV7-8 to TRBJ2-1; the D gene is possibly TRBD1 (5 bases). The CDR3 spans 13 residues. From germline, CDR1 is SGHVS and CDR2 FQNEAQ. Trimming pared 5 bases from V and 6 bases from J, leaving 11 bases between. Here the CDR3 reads CASSAVRGNEQFF. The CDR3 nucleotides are TGTGCCAGCAGCGCAGTAAGGGGCAATGAGCAGTTCTTC.

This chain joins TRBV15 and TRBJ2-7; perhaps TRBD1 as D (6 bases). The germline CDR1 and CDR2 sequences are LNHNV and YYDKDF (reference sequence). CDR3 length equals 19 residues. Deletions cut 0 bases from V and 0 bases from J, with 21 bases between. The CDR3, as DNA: TGTGCCACCAGCAGAGATTTAACAGGGTTGGAATCTAGCTCCTACGAGCAGTACGTC. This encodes CATSRDLTGLESSSYEQYV.

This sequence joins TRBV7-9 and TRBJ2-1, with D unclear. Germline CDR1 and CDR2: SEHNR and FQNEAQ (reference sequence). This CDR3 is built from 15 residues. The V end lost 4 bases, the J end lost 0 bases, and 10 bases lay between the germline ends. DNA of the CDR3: TGTGCCAGCAGCTATCAACAGAGCTCCTACAATGAGCAGTTCTTC. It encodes CASSYQQSSYNEQFF.

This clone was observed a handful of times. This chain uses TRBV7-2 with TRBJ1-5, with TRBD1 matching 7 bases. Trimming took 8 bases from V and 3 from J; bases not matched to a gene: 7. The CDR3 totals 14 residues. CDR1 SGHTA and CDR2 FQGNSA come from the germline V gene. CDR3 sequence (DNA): TGTGCCAGCGCCCGGGACAGTTCCAATCAGCCCCAGCATTTT. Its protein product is CASARDSSNQPQHF.